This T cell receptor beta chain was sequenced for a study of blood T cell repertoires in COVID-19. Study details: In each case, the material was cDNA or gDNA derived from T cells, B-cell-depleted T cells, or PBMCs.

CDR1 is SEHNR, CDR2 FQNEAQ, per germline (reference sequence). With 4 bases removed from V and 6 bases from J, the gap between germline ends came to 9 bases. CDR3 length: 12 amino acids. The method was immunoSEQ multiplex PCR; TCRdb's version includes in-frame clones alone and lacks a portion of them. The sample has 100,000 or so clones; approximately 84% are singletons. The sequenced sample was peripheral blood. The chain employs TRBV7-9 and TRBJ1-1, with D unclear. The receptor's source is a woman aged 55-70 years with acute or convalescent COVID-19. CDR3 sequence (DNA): TGTGCCAGCAGCTCCTCCCGGGCTGAAGCTTTCTTT. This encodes CASSSSRAEAFF.